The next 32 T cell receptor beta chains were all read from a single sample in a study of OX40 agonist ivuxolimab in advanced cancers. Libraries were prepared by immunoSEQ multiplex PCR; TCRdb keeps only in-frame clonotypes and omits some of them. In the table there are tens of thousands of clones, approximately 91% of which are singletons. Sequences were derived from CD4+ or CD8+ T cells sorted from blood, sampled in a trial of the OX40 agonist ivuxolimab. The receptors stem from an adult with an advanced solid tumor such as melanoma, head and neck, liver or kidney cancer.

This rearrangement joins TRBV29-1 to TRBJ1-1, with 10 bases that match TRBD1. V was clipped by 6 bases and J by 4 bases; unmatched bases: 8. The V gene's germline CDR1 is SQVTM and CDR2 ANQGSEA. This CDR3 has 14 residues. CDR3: CSVEGQGLGTEAFF. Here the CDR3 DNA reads TGCAGCGTGGAGGGACAGGGGTTGGGCACTGAAGCTTTCTTT.

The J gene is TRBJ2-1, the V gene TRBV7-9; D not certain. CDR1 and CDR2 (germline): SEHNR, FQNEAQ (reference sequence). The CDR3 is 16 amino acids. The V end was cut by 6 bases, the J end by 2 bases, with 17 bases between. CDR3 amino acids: CASRGLYGPPYNEQFF. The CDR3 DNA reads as TGTGCCAGCAGAGGATTGTACGGACCGCCCTACAATGAGCAGTTCTTC.

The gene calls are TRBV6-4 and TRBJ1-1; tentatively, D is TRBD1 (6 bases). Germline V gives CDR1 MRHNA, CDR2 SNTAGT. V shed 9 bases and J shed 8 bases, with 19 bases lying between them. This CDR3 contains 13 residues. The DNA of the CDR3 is TGTGCCAGGGGGCCAGCAGGGGCTTGGGAAGCTTTCTTT. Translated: CARGPAGAWEAFF.

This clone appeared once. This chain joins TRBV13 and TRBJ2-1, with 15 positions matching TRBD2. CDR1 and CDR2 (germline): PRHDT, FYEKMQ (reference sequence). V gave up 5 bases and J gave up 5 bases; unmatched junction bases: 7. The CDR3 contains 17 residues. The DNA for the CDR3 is TGTGCCAGCAGCCACGGACTAGCGGGAGGGCCTCACAATGAGCAGTTCTTC. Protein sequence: CASSHGLAGGPHNEQFF.

The CDR3 reads CASSPSSGSYEQYF. As DNA, the CDR3 is TGTGCCAGCAGCCCCTCCAGCGGGAGCTACGAGCAGTACTTC. The V and J genes are TRBV4-2 and TRBJ2-7; 8 bases align to TRBD2. V shed 4 bases and J 3 bases; nucleotides not matched to a gene: 5. This CDR3 has 14 residues. Germline V gene sequence: CDR1 LGHNA, CDR2 YNFKEQ.

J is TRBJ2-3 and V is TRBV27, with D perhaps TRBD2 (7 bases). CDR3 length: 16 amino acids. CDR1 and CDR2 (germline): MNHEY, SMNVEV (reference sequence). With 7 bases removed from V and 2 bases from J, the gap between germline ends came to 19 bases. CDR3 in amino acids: CASTTWGRGITDTQYF. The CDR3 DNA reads TGTGCCAGCACTACTTGGGGGCGGGGGATCACAGATACGCAGTATTTT.

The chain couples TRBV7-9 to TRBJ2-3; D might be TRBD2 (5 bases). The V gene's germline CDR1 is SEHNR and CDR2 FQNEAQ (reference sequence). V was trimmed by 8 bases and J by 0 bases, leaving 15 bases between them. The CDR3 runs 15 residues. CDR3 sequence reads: CASDVGSTSTDTQYF. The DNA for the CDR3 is TGTGCCAGCGACGTGGGGAGCACTAGCACAGATACGCAGTATTTT. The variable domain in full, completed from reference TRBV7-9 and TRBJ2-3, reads DTGVSQNPRHKITKRGQNVTFRCDPISEHNRLYWYRQTLGQGPEFLTYFQNEAQLEKSRLLSDRFSAERPKGSFSTLEIQRTEQGDSAMYLCASDVGSTSTDTQYFGPGTRLTVL.

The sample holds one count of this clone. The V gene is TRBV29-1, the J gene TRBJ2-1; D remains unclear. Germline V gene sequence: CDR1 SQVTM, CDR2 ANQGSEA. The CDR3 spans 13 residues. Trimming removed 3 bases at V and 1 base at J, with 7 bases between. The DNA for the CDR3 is TGCAGCGTTGATTCAACTTCCTACAATGAGCAGTTCTTC. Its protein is CSVDSTSYNEQFF.

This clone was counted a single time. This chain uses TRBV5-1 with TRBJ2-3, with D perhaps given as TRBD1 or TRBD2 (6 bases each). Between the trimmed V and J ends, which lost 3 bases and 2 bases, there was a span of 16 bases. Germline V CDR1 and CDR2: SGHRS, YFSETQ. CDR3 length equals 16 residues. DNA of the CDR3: TGCGCCAGCAGCTATGCCCTAGGGGGGATCACAGATACGCAGTATTTT. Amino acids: CASSYALGGITDTQYF.

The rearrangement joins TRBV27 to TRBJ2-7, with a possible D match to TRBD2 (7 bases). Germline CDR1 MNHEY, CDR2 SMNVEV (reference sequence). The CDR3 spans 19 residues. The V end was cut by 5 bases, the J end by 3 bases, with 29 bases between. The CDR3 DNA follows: TGTGCCAGCAGTATATACCAGGGGCCCCTAAGCGGGACGTACTACGAGCAGTACTTC. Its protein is CASSIYQGPLSGTYYEQYF.

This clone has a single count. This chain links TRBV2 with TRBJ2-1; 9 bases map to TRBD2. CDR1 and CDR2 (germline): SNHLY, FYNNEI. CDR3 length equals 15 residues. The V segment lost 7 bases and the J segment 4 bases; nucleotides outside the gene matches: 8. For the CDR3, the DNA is TGTGCCAGCATGTGGCCCCTAGCGGGGTACAATGAGCAGTTCTTC. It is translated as CASMWPLAGYNEQFF.

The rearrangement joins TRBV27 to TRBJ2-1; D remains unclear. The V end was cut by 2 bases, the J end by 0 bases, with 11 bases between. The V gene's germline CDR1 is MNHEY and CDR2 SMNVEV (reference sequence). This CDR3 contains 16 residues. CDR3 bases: TGTGCCAGCAGTTTAGGATATTATAGCTCCTACAATGAGCAGTTCTTC. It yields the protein CASSLGYYSSYNEQFF.

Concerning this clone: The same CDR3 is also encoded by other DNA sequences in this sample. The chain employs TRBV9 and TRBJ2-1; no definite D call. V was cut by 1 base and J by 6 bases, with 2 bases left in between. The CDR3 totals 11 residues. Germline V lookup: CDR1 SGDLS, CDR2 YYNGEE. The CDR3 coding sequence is TGTGCCAGCAGCGTATCCAATGAGCAGTTCTTC. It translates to CASSVSNEQFF.

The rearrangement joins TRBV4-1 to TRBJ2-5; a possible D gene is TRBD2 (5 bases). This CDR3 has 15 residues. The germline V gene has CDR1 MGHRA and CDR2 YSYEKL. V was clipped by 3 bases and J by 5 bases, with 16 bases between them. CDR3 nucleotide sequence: TGCGCCAGCAGCCAGACGGCAGGAACGGGGGAGACCCAGTACTTC. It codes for CASSQTAGTGETQYF.

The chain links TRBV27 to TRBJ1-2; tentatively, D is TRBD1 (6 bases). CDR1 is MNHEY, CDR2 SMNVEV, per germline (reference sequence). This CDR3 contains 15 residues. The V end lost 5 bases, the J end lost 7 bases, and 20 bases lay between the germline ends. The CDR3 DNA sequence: TGTGCCAGCAGTGGGAACAGGGTAGCAATCGGTGGCTACACCTTC. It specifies CASSGNRVAIGGYTF.

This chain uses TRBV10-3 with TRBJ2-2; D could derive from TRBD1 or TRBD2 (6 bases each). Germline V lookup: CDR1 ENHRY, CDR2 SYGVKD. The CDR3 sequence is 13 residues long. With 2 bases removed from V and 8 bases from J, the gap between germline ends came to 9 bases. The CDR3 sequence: CAISEPGAGELFF. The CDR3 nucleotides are TGTGCCATCAGTGAGCCGGGGGCGGGGGAGCTGTTTTTT.

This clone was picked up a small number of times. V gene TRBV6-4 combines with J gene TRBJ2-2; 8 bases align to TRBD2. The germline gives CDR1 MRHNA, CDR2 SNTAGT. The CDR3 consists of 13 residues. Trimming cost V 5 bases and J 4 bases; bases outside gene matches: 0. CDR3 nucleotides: TGTGCCAGCAGTAGCGGGAGCACCGGGGAGCTGTTTTTT. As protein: CASSSGSTGELFF.

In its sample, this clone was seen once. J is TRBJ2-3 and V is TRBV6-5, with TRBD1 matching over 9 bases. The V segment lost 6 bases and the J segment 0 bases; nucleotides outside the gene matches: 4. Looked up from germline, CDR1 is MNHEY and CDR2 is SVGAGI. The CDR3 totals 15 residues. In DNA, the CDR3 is TGTGCCAGCAGACAACAGGGGGCGAGCACAGATACGCAGTATTTT. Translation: CASRQQGASTDTQYF.

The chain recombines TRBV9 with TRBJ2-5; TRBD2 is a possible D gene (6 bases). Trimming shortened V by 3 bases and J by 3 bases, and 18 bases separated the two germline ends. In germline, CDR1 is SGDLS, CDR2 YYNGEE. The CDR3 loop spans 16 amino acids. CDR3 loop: CASSGLTGEGEETQYF. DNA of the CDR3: TGTGCCAGCAGCGGACTGACGGGAGAAGGAGAAGAGACCCAGTACTTC.

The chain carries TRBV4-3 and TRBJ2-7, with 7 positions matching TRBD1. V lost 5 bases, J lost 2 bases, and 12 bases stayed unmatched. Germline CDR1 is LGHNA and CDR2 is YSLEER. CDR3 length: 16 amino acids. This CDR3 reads CASSEHTGEIPYEQYF. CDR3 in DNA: TGCGCCAGCAGCGAACATACAGGGGAGATTCCCTACGAGCAGTACTTC.

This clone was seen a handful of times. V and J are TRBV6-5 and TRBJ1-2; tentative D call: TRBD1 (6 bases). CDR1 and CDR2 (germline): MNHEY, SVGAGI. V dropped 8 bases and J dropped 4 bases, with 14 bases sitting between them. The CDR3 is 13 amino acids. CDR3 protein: CASAQGGSYGYTF. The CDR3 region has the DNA TGTGCCAGCGCACAGGGTGGTAGCTATGGCTACACCTTC.

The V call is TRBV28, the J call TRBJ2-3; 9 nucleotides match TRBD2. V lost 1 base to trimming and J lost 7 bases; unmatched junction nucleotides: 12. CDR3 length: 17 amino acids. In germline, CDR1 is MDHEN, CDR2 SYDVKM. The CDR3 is CASSLSASGAVAHTQYF. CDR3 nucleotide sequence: TGTGCCAGCAGTTTATCGGCTAGCGGGGCCGTCGCCCATACGCAGTATTTT.

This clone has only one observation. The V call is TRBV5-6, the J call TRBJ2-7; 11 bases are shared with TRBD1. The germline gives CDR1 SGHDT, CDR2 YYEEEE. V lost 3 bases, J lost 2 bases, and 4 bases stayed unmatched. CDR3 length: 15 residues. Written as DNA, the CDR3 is TGTGCCAGCAGCTACGGGACAGGGGGTCCCTACGAGCAGTACTTC. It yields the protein CASSYGTGGPYEQYF.

The CDR3 region has the DNA TGTGCCAGCAGCTTGTTAGCACCGTCTAATGAAAAACTGTTTTTT. Translation: CASSLLAPSNEKLFF. The chain uses TRBV5-5 and TRBJ1-4; D unresolved. V was trimmed by 1 base and J by 3 bases, leaving 10 bases between them. This CDR3 has 15 residues. The germline gives CDR1 SGHKS, CDR2 YYEKEE (reference sequence). Full variable domain (remainder filled in from reference TRBV5-5 and TRBJ1-4): DAGVTQSPTHLIKTRGQQVTLRCSPISGHKSVSWYQQVLGQGPQFIFQYYEKEERGRGNFPDRFSARQFPNYSSELNVNALLLGDSALYLCASSLLAPSNEKLFFGSGTQLSVL.

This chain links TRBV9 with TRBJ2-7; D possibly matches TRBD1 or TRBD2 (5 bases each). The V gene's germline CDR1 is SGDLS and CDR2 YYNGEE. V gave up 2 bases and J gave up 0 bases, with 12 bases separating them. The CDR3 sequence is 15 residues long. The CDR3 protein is CASSVLGESSYEQYF. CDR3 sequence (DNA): TGTGCCAGCAGCGTTTTGGGGGAGAGCTCCTACGAGCAGTACTTC.

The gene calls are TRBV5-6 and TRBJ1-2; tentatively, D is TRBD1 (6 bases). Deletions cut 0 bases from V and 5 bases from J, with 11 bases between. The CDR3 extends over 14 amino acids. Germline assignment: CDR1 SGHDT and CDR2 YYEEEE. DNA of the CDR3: TGTGCCAGCAGCTTGGGTGGACAGTTATATGGCTACACCTTC. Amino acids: CASSLGGQLYGYTF.

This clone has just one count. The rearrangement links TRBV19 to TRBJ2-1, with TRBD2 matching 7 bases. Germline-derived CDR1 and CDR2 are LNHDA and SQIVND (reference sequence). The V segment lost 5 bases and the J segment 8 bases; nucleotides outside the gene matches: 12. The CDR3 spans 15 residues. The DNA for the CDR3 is TGTGCCAGTAGTGCGACTAGCCCTCCGGGGGATGAGCAGTTCTTC. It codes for CASSATSPPGDEQFF. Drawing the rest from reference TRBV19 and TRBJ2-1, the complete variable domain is DGGITQSPKYLFRKEGQNVTLSCEQNLNHDAMYWYRQDPGQGLRLIYYSQIVNDFQKGDIAEGYSVSREKKESFPLTVTSAQKNPTAFYLCASSATSPPGDEQFFGPGTRLTVL.

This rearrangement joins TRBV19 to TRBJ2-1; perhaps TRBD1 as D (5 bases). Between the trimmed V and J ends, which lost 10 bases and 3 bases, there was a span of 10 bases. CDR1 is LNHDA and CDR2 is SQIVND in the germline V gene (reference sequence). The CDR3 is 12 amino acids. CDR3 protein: CAISDSYNEQFF. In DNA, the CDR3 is TGTGCCATCTCCGACAGCTACAATGAGCAGTTCTTC.

The CDR3 loop is CASSSGGELYGYTF. In DNA form, the CDR3 reads TGTGCCAGCAGCTCCGGAGGGGAGCTCTATGGCTACACCTTC. The V gene is TRBV13, the J gene TRBJ1-2; possibly TRBD1 for D (5 bases). The CDR3 is 14 residues long. Germline values: CDR1 PRHDT, CDR2 FYEKMQ (reference sequence). V lost 4 bases to trimming and J lost 4 bases, with 13 bases between them.

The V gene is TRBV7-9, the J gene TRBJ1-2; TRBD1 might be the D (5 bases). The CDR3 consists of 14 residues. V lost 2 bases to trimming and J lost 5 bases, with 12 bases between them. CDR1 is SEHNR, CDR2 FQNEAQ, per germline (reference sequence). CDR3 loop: CASSLLTAWYGYTF. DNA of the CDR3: TGTGCCAGCAGCTTACTGACAGCTTGGTATGGCTACACCTTC.

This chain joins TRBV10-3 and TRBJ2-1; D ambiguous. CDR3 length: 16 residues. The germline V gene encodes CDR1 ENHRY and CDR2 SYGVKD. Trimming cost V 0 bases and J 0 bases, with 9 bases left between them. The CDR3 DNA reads TGTGCCATCAGTGAGTCGCACCTCAGCTCCTACAATGAGCAGTTCTTC. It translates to CAISESHLSSYNEQFF.

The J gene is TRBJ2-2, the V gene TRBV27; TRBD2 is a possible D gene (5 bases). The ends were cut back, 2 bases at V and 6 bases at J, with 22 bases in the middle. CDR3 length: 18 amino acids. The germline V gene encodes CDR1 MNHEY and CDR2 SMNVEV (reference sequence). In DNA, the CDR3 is TGTGCCAGCAGTTTAAGCCCCTTAGTAATGGAGGTTTCCGGGGAGCTGTTTTTT. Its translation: CASSLSPLVMEVSGELFF.